These 15 T cell receptor beta chains came from one sample sequenced in a study of tumor and adjacent non-tumor tissue in lung cancer. No cell sorting was done before RNA was extracted from the tissue. A modified ARM-PCR protocol with three rounds of nested PCR amplified TCRbeta. One entry per CDR3 protein, called by TCRdb with MiXCR from the multiplex PCR reads. The sample lists 100,000 to 150,000 distinct CDR3 sequences, 55% to 75% seen once, with around 13% in the top ten. The sequencing sample was made of lung tumor tissue. The receptors were gathered from a man aged 30 to 39 with non-small cell lung cancer.

Regarding this clonotype: One end of the junction is discordant with germline, which a read error may explain. V is TRBV10-2 and J is TRBJ2-3; D is possibly TRBD1 (5 bases). The CDR3 is made up of 11 amino acids. Germline loops: CDR1 WSHSY, CDR2 SAAADI. The CDR3 loop reads CANRITDTHYF. CDR3 bases: TGCGCCAACAGGATCACAGATACGCATTACTTT.

This chain connects TRBV20-1 to TRBJ1-1, with 7 nucleotides matching TRBD1. CDR1 DFQATT and CDR2 SNEGSKA come from the germline V gene (reference sequence). V shed 5 bases, J shed 0 bases, and the junction held 9 bases outside the gene matches. This CDR3 is 15 amino acids long. CDR3 amino acids: CSAPRGGGMNTEAFF. The CDR3, as DNA: TGCAGTGCTCCCCGGGGAGGGGGCATGAACACTGAAGCTTTCTTT.

DNA for the CDR3: TGCAGCATTAGCGGGCGATATAGCAATCAGCCCCAGCATTTT. It translates to CSISGRYSNQPQHF. The chain joins TRBV20-1 to TRBJ1-5; the D is unclear. CDR1 is DFQATT and CDR2 is SNEGSKA in the germline V gene (reference sequence). The CDR3 length is 14 residues.

Of note for this clonotype: A much larger clone is a single base away; this may be a read error. The chain couples TRBV6-6 to TRBJ1-5; D is ambiguous. Trimming shortened V by 2 bases and J by 0 bases, and 5 bases separated the two germline ends. The CDR3 loop spans 14 amino acids. Germline V gene data show CDR1 as MNHNY and CDR2 as SVGAGI (reference sequence). CDR3 sequence reads: CASSYRDSNQPQHF. The CDR3 region has the DNA TGTGCCAGCAGTTACAGGGATAGCAATCAGCCCCAGCATTTT.

For this clonotype: This may come from a read error, since a much larger clone is one base off. The chain joins TRBV5-6 to TRBJ2-3; D could derive from TRBD1 or TRBD2 (5 bases each). The V gene's germline CDR1 is SGHDT and CDR2 YYEEEE. There are 14 residues in the CDR3. CDR3: CARSLVGVADTQYF. The DNA of the CDR3 is TGTGCCAGGAGCTTGGTGGGGGTGGCAGATACGCAGTATTTT. Complete variable domain (other parts from reference TRBV5-6 and TRBJ2-3): DAGVTQSPTHLIKTRGQQVTLRCSPKSGHDTVSWYQQALGQGPQFIFQYYEEEERQRGNFPDRFSGHQFPNYSSELNVNALLLGDSALYLCARSLVGVADTQYFGPGTRLTVL.

To note about this clonotype: This may be a read error, as it is one base from a much larger clone. The genes are TRBV28 and TRBJ1-4; 7 nucleotides align to TRBD1. Germline V gene data show CDR1 as MDHEN and CDR2 as SYDVKM. The length of the CDR3 is 14 residues. CDR3 protein: CASSSTGLGEKLYF. The DNA for the CDR3 is TGTGCCAGCAGTTCGACAGGGTTAGGAGAAAAACTGTATTTT.

This clonotype was detected ten times or more. The chain links TRBV28 to TRBJ2-3; 7 nucleotides agree with TRBD1. The ends lost 9 bases at V and 6 bases at J; junction bases unmatched: 9. Germline V CDR1 and CDR2: MDHEN, SYDVKM. The CDR3 is 13 amino acids. CDR3 amino acids: CASFEGAVDTQYF. CDR3 bases: TGTGCCAGTTTCGAGGGGGCTGTGGATACGCAGTATTTT.

Ten or more counts support this clonotype. The chain combines TRBV12-3 or TRBV12-4 with TRBJ2-1; D possibly matches TRBD1 or TRBD2 (5 bases each). The V end was cut by 1 base, the J end by 8 bases, with 15 bases between. The CDR3 loop spans 15 amino acids. The CDR3 loop reads CASSLGGRRFDEQFF. The DNA for the CDR3 is TGTGCCAGCAGTTTAGGGGGACGGCGGTTCGATGAGCAGTTCTTC.

This clonotype came up once. At one of its ends the junction is not consistent with the germline gene, which may arise from a read error. The chain combines TRBV4-3 with TRBJ2-3; either TRBD1 or TRBD2 may fit D (5 bases each). Germline values: CDR1 LGHNA, CDR2 YSLEER. This CDR3 is 19 amino acids long. The CDR3 coding sequence is TGTGCCAACAGCCAAGAATCTGCAGGGAGATCTATGGGCACAGATACGCGGTATTTT. As protein: CANSQESAGRSMGTDTRYF.

This clonotype was seen ten or more times. This chain uses TRBV10-3 with TRBJ1-4, with D possibly matching TRBD1 (6 bases). V was shortened by 3 bases and J by 0 bases, with 11 bases between the two germline ends. The CDR3 extends over 16 amino acids. Germline assignment: CDR1 ENHRY and CDR2 SYGVKD. In DNA, the CDR3 is TGTGCCATCAGTGACCAGGGGACCACAACTAATGAAAAACTGTTTTTT. Translated: CAISDQGTTTNEKLFF.

In the case of this clonotype: A much larger clone is a single base away; this may be a read error. This chain uses TRBV14 with TRBJ1-6, with a weak D call TRBD1 (5 bases). Germline assignment: CDR1 SGHDN and CDR2 FVKESK. This CDR3 has 16 amino acids. CDR3 bases: TGTGCCAGCAGCCCCAGGGTCTACTCCTATAATTCACCCCTCCAGTTT. Translating it yields CASSPRVYSYNSPLQF.

The chain is built from TRBV29-1 and TRBJ2-3; D is perhaps TRBD2 (5 bases). The CDR3 has 16 residues. Germline CDR1 reads SQVTM; CDR2 reads ANQGSEA. The germline V and J ends were trimmed by 0 bases and 2 bases, with 15 bases remaining between them. CDR3 nucleotide sequence: TGCAGCGTTGAAGATCCTAGCAGATCTAACACAGATACGCAGTATTTT. Translating it yields CSVEDPSRSNTDTQYF.

The rearrangement links TRBV29-1 to TRBJ1-2; 8 positions agree with TRBD1. The germline V gene has CDR1 SQVTM and CDR2 ANQGSEA. The CDR3 consists of 14 residues. In DNA form, the CDR3 reads TGCAGTGGTGTTCGGACTCAGGGGGCAGATGGCTACACCTTC. This gives the protein CSGVRTQGADGYTF.

The chain carries TRBV11-2 and TRBJ1-3, with D perhaps TRBD1 (5 bases). Trimming removed 5 bases at V and 2 bases at J, with 13 bases between. The CDR3 is 15 amino acids. Per germline, CDR1 SGHAT and CDR2 FQNNGV. DNA of the CDR3: TGTGCCAGCAGCCGAGCCCGGGGGGCTGGAAACACCATATATTTT. Protein product: CASSRARGAGNTIYF.

Comments on this clonotype: A junction boundary mismatches the germline segment, possibly from a read error. Here the CDR3 DNA reads TGTACCAGCAGCTTATCAGGGGGAAACGAGCAGTACTTC. Protein sequence: CTSSLSGGNEQYF. This chain uses TRBV7-8 with TRBJ2-7; 7 bases match TRBD1. CDR1 is SGHVS and CDR2 is FQNEAQ in the germline V gene. The CDR3 is 13 residues long.